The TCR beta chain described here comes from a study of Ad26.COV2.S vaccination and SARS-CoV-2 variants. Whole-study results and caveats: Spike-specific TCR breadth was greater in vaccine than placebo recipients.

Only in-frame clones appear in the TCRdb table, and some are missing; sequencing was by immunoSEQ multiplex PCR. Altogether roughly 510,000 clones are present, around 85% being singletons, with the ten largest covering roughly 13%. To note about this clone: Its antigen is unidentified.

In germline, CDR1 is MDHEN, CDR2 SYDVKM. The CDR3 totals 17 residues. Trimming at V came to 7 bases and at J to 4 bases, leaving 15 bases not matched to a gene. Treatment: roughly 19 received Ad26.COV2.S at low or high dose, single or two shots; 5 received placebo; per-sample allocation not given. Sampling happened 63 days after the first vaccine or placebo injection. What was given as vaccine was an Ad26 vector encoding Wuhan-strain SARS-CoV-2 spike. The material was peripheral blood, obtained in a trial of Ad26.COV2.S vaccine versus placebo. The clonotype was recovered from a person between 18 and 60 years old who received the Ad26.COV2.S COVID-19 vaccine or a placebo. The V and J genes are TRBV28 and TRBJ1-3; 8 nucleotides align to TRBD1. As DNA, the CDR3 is TGTGCCAGCACCTTCAGGGGGCGCCTTATCCCCGGAAACACCATATATTTT. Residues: CASTFRGRLIPGNTIYF.